Sequencing of this T cell receptor beta chain was carried out in a study of blood T cell repertoires in COVID-19. Across the study: PBMCs, B-cell-depleted T cells, or T cells were the source of the cDNA or gDNA that made up the material.

Produced via immunoSEQ multiplex PCR; TCRdb's table is partial and in-frame only. The sample contains 150,000 or so clones, roughly 84% of which appear only once. CDR1 and CDR2 (germline): SGHVS, FQNEAQ. The CDR3 runs to 15 residues. With 1 base removed from V and 3 bases from J, the gap between germline ends came to 12 bases. The chain combines TRBV7-8 with TRBJ2-5; tentative D call: TRBD1 (5 bases). The receptor was derived from an older woman with acute or convalescent COVID-19. The sequencing sample was made of peripheral blood. The CDR3 bases are TGTGCCAGCAGCTTAGAGACAGTTTCCGAAGAGACCCAGTACTTC. Its protein product is CASSLETVSEETQYF. The entire variable domain, with the rest obtained from reference TRBV7-8 and TRBJ2-5, is as follows: GAGVSQSPRYKVAKRGQDVALRCDPISGHVSLFWYQQALGQGPEFLTYFQNEAQLDKSGLPSDRFFAERPEGSVSTLKIQRTQQEDSAVYLCASSLETVSEETQYFGPGTRLLVL.